This TCR beta chain was recovered during a study of cytomegalovirus exposure and HLA in healthy donors. Trimming removed 3 bases from V and 9 bases from J, with 16 bases in between. The CDR3 totals 14 residues. Germline CDR1 and CDR2: SGHNT and YYREEE (reference sequence). The PCR made use of 60 Vbeta and 13 Jbeta primers. Assay: immunoSEQ multiplex PCR; the TCRdb copy retains only in-frame clones and omits some. This table has about 150,000 clones, approximately 80% appearing once. To note about this clone: The antigen is undetermined.

Study-level points and caveats: As was reported, the classifier diagnosed cytomegalovirus status with high specificity and sensitivity. Later, an analysis showed that TCR beta chains associated with HLA were more clonally expanded than others that were equally common.

The rearrangement joins TRBV5-4 to TRBJ1-5, with unresolved D. The specimen was PBMCs. The sequence derives from a male donor in good health and CMV-seronegative. The CDR3 reads CASSSNTSPGPQHF. The CDR3 DNA reads as TGTGCCAGCAGCTCCAACACATCCCCGGGGCCCCAGCATTTT.